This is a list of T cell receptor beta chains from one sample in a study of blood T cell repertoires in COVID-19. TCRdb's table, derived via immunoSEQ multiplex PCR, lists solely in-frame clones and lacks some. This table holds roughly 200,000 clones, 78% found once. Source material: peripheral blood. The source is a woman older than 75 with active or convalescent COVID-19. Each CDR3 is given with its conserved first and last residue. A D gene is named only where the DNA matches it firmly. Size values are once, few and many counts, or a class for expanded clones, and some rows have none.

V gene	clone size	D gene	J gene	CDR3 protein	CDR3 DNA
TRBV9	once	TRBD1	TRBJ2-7	CASSPKPTGGEQYF	TGTGCCAGCAGCCCCAAACCGACAGGGGGAGAGCAGTACTTC
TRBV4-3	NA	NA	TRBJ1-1	CASSHLQGREAFF	TGCGCCAGCAGCCACCTACAGGGTCGTGAAGCTTTCTTT
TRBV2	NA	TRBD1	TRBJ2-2	CASEWDRGSTGELFF	TGTGCCAGCGAGTGGGACAGGGGATCAACCGGGGAGCTGTTTTTT
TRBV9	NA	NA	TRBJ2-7	CASSVGRQGSEQYF	TGTGCCAGCAGCGTAGGGCGGCAGGGGTCGGAGCAGTACTTC
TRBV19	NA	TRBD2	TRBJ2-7	CASSLIAGAHYEQYF	TGTGCCAGTAGTCTTATAGCGGGGGCCCACTACGAGCAGTACTTC
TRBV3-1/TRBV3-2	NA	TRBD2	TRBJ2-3	CASSQEEGGTSGLDTQYF	TGTGCCAGCAGCCAAGAGGAGGGGGGGACTAGCGGGTTGGATACGCAGTATTTT
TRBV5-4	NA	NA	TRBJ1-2	CASSPPRQYYGYTF	TGTGCCAGCAGCCCCCCAAGACAGTACTATGGCTACACCTTC
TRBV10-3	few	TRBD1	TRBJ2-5	CAISDTGGLETQYF	TGTGCCATCAGTGACACAGGGGGCTTGGAGACCCAGTACTTC
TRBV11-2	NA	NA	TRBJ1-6	CASSLDRVRSPLHF	TGTGCCAGCAGCTTAGACAGGGTGAGGTCACCCCTCCACTTT
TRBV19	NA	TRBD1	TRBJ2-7	CASSIGTASYEQYF	TGTGCCAGTAGTATCGGGACAGCTTCCTACGAGCAGTACTTC
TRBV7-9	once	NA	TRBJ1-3	CASSPRGVSGNTIYF	TGTGCCAGCAGCCCTAGAGGCGTCTCTGGAAACACCATATATTTT
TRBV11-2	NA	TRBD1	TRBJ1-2	CASSPGQGGVNYGYTF	TGTGCCAGCAGCCCGGGACAGGGTGGCGTTAACTATGGCTACACCTTC
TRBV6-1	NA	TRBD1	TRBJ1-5	CASSEVAGGKEPQHF	TGTGCCAGCAGTGAAGTGGCAGGGGGTAAAGAGCCCCAGCATTTT
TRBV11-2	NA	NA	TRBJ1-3	CASTTFQGVSGNTIYF	TGTGCCAGCACCACATTCCAAGGAGTCTCTGGAAACACCATATATTTT
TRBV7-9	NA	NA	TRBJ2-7	CASSRGISSERNEQYF	TGTGCCAGCAGCCGGGGCATCTCTAGCGAGAGGAACGAGCAGTACTTC
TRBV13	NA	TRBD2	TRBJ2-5	CASSWSLAGLEETQYF	TGTGCCAGCAGCTGGAGCTTAGCGGGGCTGGAAGAGACCCAGTACTTC
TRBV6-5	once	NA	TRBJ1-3	CASSTGTSGNTIYF	TGTGCCAGCAGCACAGGGACCTCTGGAAACACCATATATTTT
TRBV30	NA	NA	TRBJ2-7	CAWRSAGSYEQYF	TGTGCCTGGAGATCCGCGGGATCCTACGAGCAGTACTTC
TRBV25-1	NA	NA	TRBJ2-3	CASSEGLALSTDTQYF	TGTGCCAGCAGTGAAGGTCTAGCGCTTAGCACAGATACGCAGTATTTT
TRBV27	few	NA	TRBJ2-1	CASSLYWGQHTSSYNEQFF	TGTGCCAGCAGTTTATATTGGGGACAACACACGAGCTCCTACAATGAGCAGTTCTTC
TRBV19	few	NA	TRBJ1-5	CASSTRQDSNQPQHF	TGTGCCAGTAGTACTAGACAGGATAGCAATCAGCCCCAGCATTTT
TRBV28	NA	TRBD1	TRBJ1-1	CASSTWGTGQMNTEAFF	TGTGCCAGCAGTACGTGGGGGACAGGACAAATGAACACTGAAGCTTTCTTT
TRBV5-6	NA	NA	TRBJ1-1	CASSGPRENTEAFF	TGTGCCAGCAGCGGGCCCAGGGAGAACACTGAAGCTTTCTTT